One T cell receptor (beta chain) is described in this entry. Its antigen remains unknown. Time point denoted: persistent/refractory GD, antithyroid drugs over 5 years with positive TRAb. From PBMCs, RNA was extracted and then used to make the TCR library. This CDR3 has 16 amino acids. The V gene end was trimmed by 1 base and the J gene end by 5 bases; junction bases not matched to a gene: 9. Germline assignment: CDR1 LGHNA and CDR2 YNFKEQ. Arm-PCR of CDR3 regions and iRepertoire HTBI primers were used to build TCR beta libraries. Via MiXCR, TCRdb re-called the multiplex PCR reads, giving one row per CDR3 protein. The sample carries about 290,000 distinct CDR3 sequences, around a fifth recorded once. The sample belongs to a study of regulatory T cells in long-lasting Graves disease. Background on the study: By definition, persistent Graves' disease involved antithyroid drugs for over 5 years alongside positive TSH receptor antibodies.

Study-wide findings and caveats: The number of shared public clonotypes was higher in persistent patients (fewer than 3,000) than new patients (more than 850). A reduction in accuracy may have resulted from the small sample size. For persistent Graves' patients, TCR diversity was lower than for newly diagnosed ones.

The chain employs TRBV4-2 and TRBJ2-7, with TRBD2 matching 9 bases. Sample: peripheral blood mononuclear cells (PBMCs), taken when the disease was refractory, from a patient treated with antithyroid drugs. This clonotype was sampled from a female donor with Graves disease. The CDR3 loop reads CASSQGSSGGMNEQYF. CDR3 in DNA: TGTGCCAGCAGCCAAGGAAGTAGCGGGGGTATGAACGAGCAGTACTTC.